This TCR beta chain was sequenced during a study of blood T cell repertoires in COVID-19. Study details: Some COVID-19 samples were acute and others convalescent; all came from the United States, Italy and Spain. Sample material is recorded as cDNA or gDNA derived from T cells, B-cell-depleted T cells, or PBMCs.

V trimming: 6 bases; J trimming: 11 bases; junction bases outside the gene matches: 10. The CDR3 is made up of 14 amino acids. From germline, CDR1 is MDHEN and CDR2 SYDVKM. Measured with immunoSEQ multiplex PCR; TCRdb has only the in-frame clones, and not every one. Of some 320,000 clones in the sample, over 75% were seen once. Sequencing was done on a sample of peripheral blood. V is TRBV28 and J is TRBJ2-3; 11 bases match TRBD1. The clonotype originates from a woman aged 45-65 years who had recovered from COVID-19. The CDR3 region is CASRIGGQGGEQYF. In nucleotides, the CDR3 is TGTGCCAGCAGGATCGGGGGACAGGGGGGAGAGCAGTATTTT.